This T cell receptor (beta chain) was recovered during a study of shared clonotypes between healthy human individuals. Trimming removed 3 bases from V and 5 bases from J, with 21 bases in between. This CDR3 is 17 amino acids long. Germline values: CDR1 MDHEN, CDR2 SYDVKM. The unsorted PBMC sample used ten immunoSEQ deep assay plates. The method was immunoSEQ multiplex PCR; TCRdb's version includes in-frame clones alone and lacks a portion of them. The table lists approximately 500,000 clones, 60% to 85% of them singletons. The TCR sequence derives from a woman aged 40 to 50 in good health. Some clones in this sample may be carry-over from other donors' samples. The sequenced material came from PBMCs. The chain recombines TRBV28 with TRBJ2-3, with a tentative D call TRBD2 (5 bases). The CDR3 spells CASSFSDNYPPRDTQYF. CDR3 nucleotide sequence: TGTGCCAGCAGTTTTAGCGACAACTACCCCCCCAGAGATACGCAGTATTTT.